Listed here are 2 T cell receptor beta chains from one sample, sequenced in a study of blood T cell repertoires in COVID-19. Clones were sequenced by immunoSEQ multiplex PCR, and TCRdb holds only the in-frame ones, with some missing. The sample comprises about 270,000 clones, about 91% of which are singletons, and about 3% rests with the top ten. What was sequenced was PBMCs or T cells enriched from blood (not recorded which). The receptors here all came from a man aged 40-49 years who had been exposed to COVID-19.

This rearrangement joins TRBV24-1 to TRBJ1-5; 7 bases match TRBD1. The ends lost 3 bases at V and 3 bases at J; junction bases unmatched: 1. This CDR3 is built from 14 residues. In germline, CDR1 is KGHDR, CDR2 SFDVKD. This CDR3 is CATSDDRVNQPQHF. The CDR3 bases are TGTGCCACCAGTGATGACAGGGTCAATCAGCCCCAGCATTTT.

This chain joins TRBV6-5 and TRBJ2-2, with D unresolved. The germline V gene has CDR1 MNHEY and CDR2 SVGAGI. This CDR3 is 15 amino acids long. V lost 3 bases to trimming and J lost 0 bases, with 8 bases between them. The chain's CDR3 is CASSYTDPNTGELFF. CDR3 sequence (DNA): TGTGCCAGCAGTTATACAGACCCGAACACCGGGGAGCTGTTTTTT.